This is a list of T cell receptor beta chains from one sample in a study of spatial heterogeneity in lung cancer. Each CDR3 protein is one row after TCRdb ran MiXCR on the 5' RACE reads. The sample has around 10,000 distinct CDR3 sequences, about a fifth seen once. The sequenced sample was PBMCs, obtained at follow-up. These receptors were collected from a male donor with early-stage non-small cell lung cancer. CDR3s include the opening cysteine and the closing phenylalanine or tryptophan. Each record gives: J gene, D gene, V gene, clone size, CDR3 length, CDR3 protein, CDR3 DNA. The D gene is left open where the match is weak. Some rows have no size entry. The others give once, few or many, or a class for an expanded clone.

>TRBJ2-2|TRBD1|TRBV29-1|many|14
CSARTGGRTGELFF
TGCAGCGCTAGGACAGGGGGTCGTACCGGGGAGCTGTTTTTT
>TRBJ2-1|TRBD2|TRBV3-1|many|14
CASSPGLAGTQGFF
TGTGCCAGCAGCCCGGGACTAGCGGGGACCCAGGGGTTCTTC
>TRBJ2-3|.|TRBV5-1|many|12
CASSLLTDTQYF
TGCGCCAGCAGCCTCCTCACAGATACGCAGTATTTT
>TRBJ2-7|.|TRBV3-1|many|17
CASSQDGASRGVHEQYF
TGTGCCAGCAGCCAAGATGGGGCGAGCAGGGGGGTCCACGAGCAGTACTTC
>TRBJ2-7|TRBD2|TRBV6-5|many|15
CASSLQLAGAYEQYF
TGTGCCAGCAGTTTGCAACTAGCGGGTGCCTACGAGCAGTACTTC
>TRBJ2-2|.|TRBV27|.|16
CASSLLMGIDTGELFF
TGTGCCAGCAGTTTACTGATGGGAATTGACACCGGGGAGCTGTTTTTT
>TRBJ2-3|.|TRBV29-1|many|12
CSKGSRRGTQYF
TGCAGTAAGGGGAGCCGGCGAGGTACGCAGTATTTT
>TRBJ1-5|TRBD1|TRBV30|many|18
CAWSVRGQGAFSNQPQHF
TGTGCCTGGAGTGTACGGGGACAGGGGGCGTTTAGCAATCAGCCCCAGCATTTT
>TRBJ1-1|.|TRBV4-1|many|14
CASSQEQVAPGAFF
TGCGCCAGCAGCCAAGAACAGGTGGCCCCGGGAGCTTTCTTT
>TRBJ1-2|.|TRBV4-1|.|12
CASSQPDYGYTF
TGCGCCAGCAGCCAGCCAGACTATGGCTACACCTTC
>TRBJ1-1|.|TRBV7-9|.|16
CASSLVGDSLWTEAFF
TGTGCCAGCAGCTTGGTCGGTGACAGCCTTTGGACTGAAGCTTTCTTT
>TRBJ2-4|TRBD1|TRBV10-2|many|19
CASSSGTGGPGRAKNIQYF
TGCGCCAGCAGTTCCGGGACAGGGGGCCCAGGGAGAGCCAAAAACATTCAGTACTTC
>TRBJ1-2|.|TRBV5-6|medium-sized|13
CASSLGRNYGYTF
TGTGCCAGCAGCCTGGGACGGAACTATGGCTACACCTTC
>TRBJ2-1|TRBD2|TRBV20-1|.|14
CSARTSGAYNEQFF
TGCAGTGCCAGAACTAGCGGGGCCTACAATGAGCAGTTCTTC
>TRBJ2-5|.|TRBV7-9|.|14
CASSSSGTSWAQYF
TGTGCCAGCAGCTCCTCTGGCACCAGTTGGGCCCAGTACTTC
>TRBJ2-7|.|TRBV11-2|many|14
CATGAGTSSYEQYF
TGTGCCACGGGGGCCGGAACGAGCTCCTACGAGCAGTACTTC
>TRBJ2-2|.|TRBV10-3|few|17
CAISEGLAVGDTGELFF
TGTGCCATCAGTGAGGGTCTTGCGGTTGGTGACACCGGGGAGCTGTTTTTT
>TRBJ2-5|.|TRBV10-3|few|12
CAIKDSRETQYF
TGTGCCATCAAGGACAGCAGAGAGACCCAGTACTTC
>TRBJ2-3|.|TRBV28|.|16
CASSSPSRRSTDTQYF
TGTGCCAGCAGTTCCCCGTCCAGACGTAGCACAGATACGCAGTATTTT
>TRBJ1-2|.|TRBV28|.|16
CASSPYQGRTNYGYTF
TGTGCCAGCAGCCCCTATCAGGGGCGAACTAACTATGGCTACACCTTC
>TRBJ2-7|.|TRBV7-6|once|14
CASSLGTVSYEQYF
TGTGCCAGCAGCTTAGGGACAGTATCCTACGAGCAGTACTTC
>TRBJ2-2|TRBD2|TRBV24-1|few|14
CATGGLVDTGELFF
TGTGCCACCGGAGGACTAGTCGACACCGGGGAGCTGTTTTTT
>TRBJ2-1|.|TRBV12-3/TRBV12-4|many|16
CASSQSGRGVEGEQFF
TGTGCCAGCAGCCAATCAGGAAGAGGGGTGGAAGGTGAGCAGTTCTTC
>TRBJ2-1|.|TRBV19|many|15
CASSMGQSGYNEQFF
TGTGCCAGTAGTATGGGGCAGTCCGGTTACAATGAGCAGTTCTTC
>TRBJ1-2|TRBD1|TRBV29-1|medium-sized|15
CSVELWTGGPYGYTF
TGCAGCGTTGAACTTTGGACAGGGGGCCCCTATGGCTACACCTTC
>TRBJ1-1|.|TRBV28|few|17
CASSLSRVRVGSTEAFF
TGTGCCAGCAGTTTGTCGAGGGTCAGGGTGGGAAGCACTGAAGCTTTCTTT
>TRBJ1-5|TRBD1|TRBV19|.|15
CASSHTGDRNQPQHF
TGTGCCAGTAGCCATACAGGGGATCGCAATCAGCCCCAGCATTTT
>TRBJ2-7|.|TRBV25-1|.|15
CASSPGGGEAYEQYF
TGTGCCAGCAGCCCGGGGGGCGGGGAAGCCTACGAGCAGTACTTC
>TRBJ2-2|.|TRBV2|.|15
CASSSALGSTGELFF
TGTGCCAGCAGTTCAGCATTAGGGAGCACCGGGGAGCTGTTTTTT
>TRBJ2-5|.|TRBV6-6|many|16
CASSYTRQAGQETQYF
TGTGCCAGCAGTTACACCCGGCAGGCGGGTCAAGAGACCCAGTACTTC
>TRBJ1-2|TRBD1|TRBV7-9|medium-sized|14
CASSLSDRAAGYTF
TGTGCCAGCAGCTTATCGGACAGGGCGGCTGGCTACACCTTC
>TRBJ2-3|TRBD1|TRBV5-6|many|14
CASSARTGGDTQYF
TGTGCCAGCAGCGCACGGACAGGGGGAGATACGCAGTATTTT
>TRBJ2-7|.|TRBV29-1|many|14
CSVRLEGGSYEQYF
TGCAGCGTCCGCCTCGAGGGAGGCTCCTACGAGCAGTACTTC
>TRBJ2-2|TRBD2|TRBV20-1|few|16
CSASLGTSGVTGELFF
TGCAGTGCTAGCCTCGGGACTAGCGGGGTCACCGGGGAGCTGTTTTTT
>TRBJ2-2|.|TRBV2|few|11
CASQGTGELFF
TGTGCCAGCCAGGGTACCGGGGAGCTGTTTTTT
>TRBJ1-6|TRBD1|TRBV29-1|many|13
CSVSGGDNSPLHF
TGCAGCGTTTCAGGGGGGGATAATTCACCCCTCCACTTT
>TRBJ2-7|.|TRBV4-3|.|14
CANSLRDGPYEQYF
TGCGCCAACAGCCTCCGGGACGGCCCCTACGAGCAGTACTTC
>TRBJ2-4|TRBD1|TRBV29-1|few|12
CSVGQGENIQYF
TGCAGCGTTGGACAGGGCGAAAACATTCAGTACTTC